This T cell receptor beta chain was retrieved from a study of CD8 T cells in ankylosing spondylitis. Study outcomes and limitations: Reportedly, significant enrichment of disease-linked clones occurred in matched ankylosing spondylitis synovial fluid. The authors found the disease-linked clones to be CD8+ and relatively rare in peripheral blood. For ankylosing spondylitis blood, a TCR beta motif of several highly homologous variants appeared characteristic.

It was by quantitative 5'-RACE with molecular barcodes that TCR beta libraries were made. TCRdb re-analysed the 5' RACE reads in MiXCR, keeping a single row per CDR3 protein. This sample carries 150,000 to 200,000 distinct CDR3 sequences, 10% to 15% of them seen once, and the ten largest clones take 11%. V lost 0 bases and J lost 6, with 14 bases in between. Germline lookup yields CDR1 SGHTA and CDR2 FQGNSA. The CDR3 spans 15 residues. This clonotype was counted at least ten times. What it binds is not known. The TCR sequence derives from a female donor with ankylosing spondylitis or in good health (not recorded which). Sequences were obtained from blood, either unsorted or a sorted T cell fraction (not recorded which). V gene TRBV7-2 combines with J gene TRBJ1-2; maybe TRBD1 (6 bases). CDR3 sequence: CASSLALMGGDGYTF. CDR3 coding DNA: TGTGCCAGCAGCTTAGCCCTAATGGGGGGCGATGGCTACACCTTC. Full variable domain (remainder filled in from reference TRBV7-2 and TRBJ1-2): GAGVSQSPSNKVTEKGKDVELRCDPISGHTALYWYRQSLGQGLEFLIYFQGNSAPDKSGLPSDRFSAERTGGSVSTLTIQRTQQEDSAVYLCASSLALMGGDGYTFGSGTRLTVV.